This T cell receptor beta chain was profiled in a study of T cell repertoires in cytomegalovirus infection. As for the study in general: The public TCR beta signatures pointed to both CMV infection and matching HLA type.

This clonotype has just a few counts. Its antigen is still unknown. Whole-study findings and limits: CMV-specific TCR beta clonotypes restricted by HLA-C were the ones dominating the ex vivo response.

TCRdb fed the reads into MiXCR, producing one record per CDR3 protein. The sample consists of about 230,000 distinct CDR3 sequences, approximately 22% of them appearing once. Trimming removed 7 bases from V and 0 bases from J, with 4 bases in between. The CDR3 has 13 residues. Germline lookup yields CDR1 MNHEY and CDR2 SVGAGI. This rearrangement joins TRBV6-5 to TRBJ1-6; no reliable D call. This sequence originates from a human donor in good health (CMV status not recorded). Some clones in this sample may be carry-over from other donors' samples. Sequencing was carried out using CD8+ T cells from PBMCs. CDR3 in DNA: TGTGCCAGCACCGGCTCCTATAATTCACCCCTCCACTTT. Amino acids: CASTGSYNSPLHF.